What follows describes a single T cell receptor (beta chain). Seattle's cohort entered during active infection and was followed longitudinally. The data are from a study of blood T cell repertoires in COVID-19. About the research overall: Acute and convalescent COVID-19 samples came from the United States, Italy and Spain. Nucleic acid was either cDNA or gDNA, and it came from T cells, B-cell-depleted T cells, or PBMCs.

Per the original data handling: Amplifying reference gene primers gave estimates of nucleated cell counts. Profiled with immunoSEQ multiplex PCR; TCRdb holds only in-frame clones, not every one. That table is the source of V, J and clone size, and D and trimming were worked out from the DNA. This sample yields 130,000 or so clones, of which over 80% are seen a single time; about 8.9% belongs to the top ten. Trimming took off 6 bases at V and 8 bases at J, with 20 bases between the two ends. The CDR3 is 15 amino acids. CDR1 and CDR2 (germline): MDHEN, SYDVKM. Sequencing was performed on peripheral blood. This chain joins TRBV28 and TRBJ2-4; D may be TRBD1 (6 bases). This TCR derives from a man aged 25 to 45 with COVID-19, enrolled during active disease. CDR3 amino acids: CASSRTGTIMDIQYF. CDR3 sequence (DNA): TGTGCCAGCAGCAGAACCGGGACAATTATGGACATTCAGTACTTC.